What follows is one T cell receptor beta chain and its context. Its target is unknown. The sample is drawn from a study of cytomegalovirus exposure and HLA in healthy donors. This CDR3 is 16 amino acids long. Germline CDR1 LGHNA, CDR2 YSLEER. V was pared by 4 bases and J by 4 bases, with 11 bases of the junction left unmatched. Primers: 60 Vbeta forward and 13 Jbeta reverse. Authors' processing steps: The authors later counted roughly 77 million unique TCR beta chains, some 9.9 million of them shared. Produced via immunoSEQ multiplex PCR; TCRdb's table is partial and in-frame only. The V and J calls and the clone size are those of that table, but D and trimming were determined from the DNA. The specimen's table records 150,000 to 200,000 clones. General study findings and limits: Overall, roughly 170 TCR beta chains were annotated as cytomegalovirus-associated.

The sequenced sample was PBMCs. The gene calls are TRBV4-3 and TRBJ1-2; 8 nucleotides align to TRBD1. The sequence came from a boy aged 5-17 years in good health and CMV-seronegative. In nucleotides, the CDR3 is TGCGCCAGCAGCCGAGGATCTAGGGGGACAGGCTATGGCTACACCTTC. Translating gives CASSRGSRGTGYGYTF.